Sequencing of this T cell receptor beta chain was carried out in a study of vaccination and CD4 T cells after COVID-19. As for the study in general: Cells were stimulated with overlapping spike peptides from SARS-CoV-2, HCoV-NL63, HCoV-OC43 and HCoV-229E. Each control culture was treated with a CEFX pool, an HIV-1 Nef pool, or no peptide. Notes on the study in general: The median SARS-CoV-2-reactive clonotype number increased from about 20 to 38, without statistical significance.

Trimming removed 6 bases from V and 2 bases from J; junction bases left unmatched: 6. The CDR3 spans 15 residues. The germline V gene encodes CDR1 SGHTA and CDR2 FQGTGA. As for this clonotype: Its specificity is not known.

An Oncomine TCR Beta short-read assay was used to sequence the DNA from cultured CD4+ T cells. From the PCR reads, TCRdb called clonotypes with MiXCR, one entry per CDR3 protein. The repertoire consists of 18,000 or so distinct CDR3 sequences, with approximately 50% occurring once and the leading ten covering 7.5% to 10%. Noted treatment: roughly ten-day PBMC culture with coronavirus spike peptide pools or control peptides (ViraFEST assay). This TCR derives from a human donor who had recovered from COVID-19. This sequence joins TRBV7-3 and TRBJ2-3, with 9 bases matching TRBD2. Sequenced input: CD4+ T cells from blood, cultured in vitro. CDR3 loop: CASSPSGRPTDTQYF. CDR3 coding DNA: TGTGCCAGCAGTCCCAGCGGGAGGCCCACAGATACGCAGTATTTT. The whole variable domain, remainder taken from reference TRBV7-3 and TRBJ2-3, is GAGVSQTPSNKVTEKGKYVELRCDPISGHTALYWYRQSLGQGPEFLIYFQGTGAADDSGLPNDRFFAVRPEGSVSTLKIQRTERGDSAVYLCASSPSGRPTDTQYFGPGTRLTVL.